Following are 8 T cell receptor beta chains from one sample sequenced in a study of PD-1 blockade in classical Hodgkin lymphoma. Time point meaning: newly diagnosed, previously untreated cHL patient sample. Magnetic depletion of unwanted cells isolated CD4+ T cells from thawed PBMCs. Sequenced by immunoSEQ multiplex PCR; TCRdb stores in-frame clones only, minus some. The sample gives more than 15,000 clones, approximately 86% of which show up once; less than 1% is in the top ten. The sequenced material came from CD4+ T cells from blood. These receptors were collected from a human donor with classical Hodgkin lymphoma.

The CDR3 protein is CASSLFPGTGYEQYF. The CDR3 DNA is TGTGCCAGCAGCTTATTCCCCGGGACCGGCTACGAGCAGTACTTC. The chain employs TRBV7-2 and TRBJ2-7; D tentatively reads TRBD1 or TRBD2 (5 bases each). The CDR3 extends over 15 amino acids. Germline CDR1 is SGHTA and CDR2 is FQGNSA. V lost 2 bases and J lost 3, with 14 bases in between. The complete variable domain, with remaining parts taken from reference TRBV7-2 and TRBJ2-7, reads GAGVSQSPSNKVTEKGKDVELRCDPISGHTALYWYRQSLGQGLEFLIYFQGNSAPDKSGLPSDRFSAERTGGSVSTLTIQRTQQEDSAVYLCASSLFPGTGYEQYFGPGTRLTVT.

The chain employs TRBV30 and TRBJ1-6, with 9 positions matching TRBD1. Trimming took 0 bases from V and 8 from J; bases not matched to a gene: 8. Germline V CDR1 and CDR2: GTSNPN, SVGIG (reference sequence). There are 16 residues in the CDR3. DNA of the CDR3: TGTGCCTGGAGTGTATGGGGGACAGGGCCTGATTCACCCCTCCACTTT. This sequence encodes CAWSVWGTGPDSPLHF.

This clone was seen only a few times. V usage is TRBV2 and J usage is TRBJ1-1, with 9 nucleotides matching TRBD1. Losses at the gene ends were 6 bases for V and 3 bases for J; bases not matched to a gene: 11. This CDR3 is 16 amino acids long. The germline gives CDR1 SNHLY, CDR2 FYNNEI. Written as DNA, the CDR3 is TGTGCCAGCAGCTCCCAGTCGGGACAGGGTCACACTGAAGCTTTCTTT. Protein: CASSSQSGQGHTEAFF.

The genes are TRBV6-5 and TRBJ1-2; 12 positions agree with TRBD1. V shed 6 bases and J 7 bases; nucleotides not matched to a gene: 6. This CDR3 is 14 amino acids long. Per the germline V gene, CDR1 is MNHEY and CDR2 is SVGAGI. The CDR3 protein is CASRTGQGAGGYTF. Written as DNA, the CDR3 is TGTGCCAGCAGGACGGGACAGGGGGCCGGTGGCTACACCTTC.

This clone was observed a single time. The V and J genes are TRBV2 and TRBJ2-2; no reliable D call. The germline V gene encodes CDR1 SNHLY and CDR2 FYNNEI. This CDR3 contains 12 residues. Trimming pared 3 bases from V and 8 bases from J, leaving 7 bases between. This chain's CDR3 is CASSDIRGELFF. CDR3 nucleotide sequence: TGTGCCAGCAGTGACATCCGGGGGGAGCTGTTTTTT.

The chain has TRBV27 and TRBJ2-4; D perhaps matches TRBD2 (7 bases). Trimming took off 3 bases at V and 3 bases at J, with 12 bases between the two ends. Per germline, CDR1 MNHEY and CDR2 SMNVEV (reference sequence). The CDR3 totals 15 residues. The CDR3 loop is CASSFRGRDKNIQYF. CDR3 in DNA: TGTGCCAGCAGTTTTAGGGGGAGGGACAAAAACATTCAGTACTTC.

The rearrangement links TRBV28 to TRBJ2-7; 8 bases are a match to TRBD2. V gave up 6 bases and J gave up 3 bases; unmatched junction bases: 13. The CDR3 consists of 16 residues. Looked up from germline, CDR1 is MDHEN and CDR2 is SYDVKM. The CDR3 sequence: CASRLPGERGFYEQYF. CDR3 nucleotides: TGTGCCAGCAGGCTCCCCGGGGAGCGGGGGTTCTACGAGCAGTACTTC.

The chain joins TRBV7-8 to TRBJ2-5, with D tentatively TRBD2 (5 bases). CDR3 length: 15 amino acids. Trimming stripped 1 base from V and 9 bases from J, with 18 bases between. Germline V lookup: CDR1 SGHVS, CDR2 FQNEAQ. CDR3 region: CASSLEVTLAGAQYF. The CDR3 DNA sequence: TGTGCCAGCAGCTTAGAGGTTACCTTGGCCGGGGCCCAGTACTTC.